Listed below are T cell receptor beta chains from one sample, sequenced in a study of CD8 T cells in ankylosing spondylitis. TCRdb re-called the 5' RACE reads through MiXCR, storing one row per CDR3 protein. The sample lists more than 600,000 distinct CDR3 sequences, over 15% occurring once. Sequenced sample: blood, either unsorted or a sorted T cell fraction (not recorded which). The receptors stem from a male donor with ankylosing spondylitis. Each CDR3 is given with its conserved first and last residue. D genes are given only for firm matches. Some rows mark clone size as missing; the rest say once, few, many or name a class of expanded clone.

size: many; D: -; V: TRBV5-1; J: TRBJ2-1; DNA: TGCGCCAGCAGCTTGCCCGACACCTACAATGAGCAGTTCTTC; CDR3: CASSLPDTYNEQFF
size: -; D: -; V: TRBV29-1; J: TRBJ2-7; DNA: TGCAGCGCTACGGACGAAACCTACGAGCAGTACTTC; CDR3: CSATDETYEQYF
size: few; D: -; V: TRBV9; J: TRBJ2-7; DNA: TGTGCCAGCAGCGTAGGTGTATCGGGGGAGAACTACGAGCAGTACTTC; CDR3: CASSVGVSGENYEQYF
size: many; D: -; V: TRBV9; J: TRBJ2-1; DNA: TGTGCCAGCAGCCCCAGGGACTACAATGAGCAGTTCTTC; CDR3: CASSPRDYNEQFF
size: few; D: -; V: TRBV5-4; J: TRBJ1-2; DNA: TGTGCCAGCAGCCCCACTGGGAGGGGCGCCTATGGCTACACCTTC; CDR3: CASSPTGRGAYGYTF
size: -; D: TRBD1; V: TRBV7-2; J: TRBJ2-5; DNA: TGTGCCAGCAGCTCACAGCCCGGACAGGGGAGAGAGACCCAGTACTTC; CDR3: CASSSQPGQGRETQYF
size: -; D: TRBD1; V: TRBV20-1; J: TRBJ1-4; DNA: TGCAGTGCTAAGCCCGGGACAGAGAGAAATGAAAAACTGTTTTTT; CDR3: CSAKPGTERNEKLFF
size: few; D: -; V: TRBV5-1; J: TRBJ2-3; DNA: TGCGCCAGCAGCTTGGGGCTCCCCTCAGATACGCAGTATTTT; CDR3: CASSLGLPSDTQYF
size: -; D: TRBD2; V: TRBV6-5; J: TRBJ2-5; DNA: TGTGCCAGCAGTTACATGGCGGGAGTGGAGACCCAGTACTTC; CDR3: CASSYMAGVETQYF
size: -; D: -; V: TRBV7-2; J: TRBJ1-5; DNA: TGTGCCAGCAGCTTAGACGGGCGAGATCGTCAGCCCCAGCATTTT; CDR3: CASSLDGRDRQPQHF
size: few; D: TRBD2; V: TRBV12-3/TRBV12-4; J: TRBJ2-7; DNA: TGTGCCAGCAGTGCACAGCTAGCGGGGGGTAACGAGCAGTACTTC; CDR3: CASSAQLAGGNEQYF
size: -; D: -; V: TRBV12-5; J: TRBJ2-7; DNA: TGTGCTAGTGGTTTGGAGTCCTACGAGCAGTACTTC; CDR3: CASGLESYEQYF
size: -; D: -; V: TRBV12-3/TRBV12-4; J: TRBJ2-3; DNA: TGTGCCAGCAGTTTAGCCTCCCTCGGGGGGCAGTATTTT; CDR3: CASSLASLGGQYF
size: few; D: TRBD1; V: TRBV15; J: TRBJ1-6; DNA: TGTGCCACCAGAGAATATTTTCCGGGACAGACGTATAATTCACCCCTCCACTTT; CDR3: CATREYFPGQTYNSPLHF
size: -; D: -; V: TRBV13; J: TRBJ2-7; DNA: TGTGCCAGCAGCTTGGGTGCGGTTCATTACGAGCAGTACTTC; CDR3: CASSLGAVHYEQYF
size: -; D: -; V: TRBV9; J: TRBJ2-5; DNA: TGTGCCAGCAGCGTAGATCTAGCTGGACGCGAGACCCAGTACTTC; CDR3: CASSVDLAGRETQYF
size: few; D: -; V: TRBV5-1; J: TRBJ1-5; DNA: TGCGCCAGCAGCTTGAAACAGCCCCAGCATTTT; CDR3: CASSLKQPQHF
size: many; D: -; V: TRBV20-1; J: TRBJ2-7; DNA: TGCAGTGCTAGAGATAACGGGGTCTACGAGCAGTACTTC; CDR3: CSARDNGVYEQYF
size: -; D: TRBD2; V: TRBV12-3/TRBV12-4; J: TRBJ2-1; DNA: TGTGCCAGCAGTTTAAGCGGGGGGTGGAATGAGCAGTTCTTC; CDR3: CASSLSGGWNEQFF
size: few; D: TRBD2; V: TRBV5-1; J: TRBJ2-7; DNA: TGCGCCAGCAGCTTCGGACTAGCGGGGGGCTACGAGCAGTACTTC; CDR3: CASSFGLAGGYEQYF
size: -; D: TRBD2; V: TRBV20-1; J: TRBJ2-7; DNA: TGCAGTGCTCCAGATGGGACTAGCGGGAGTCTCAAGCAGTACTTC; CDR3: CSAPDGTSGSLKQYF
size: -; D: -; V: TRBV7-2; J: TRBJ2-1; DNA: TGTGCCAGCAGCTTCCCGGGGACACGGACCGATGAGCAGTTCTTC; CDR3: CASSFPGTRTDEQFF
size: -; D: TRBD1; V: TRBV20-1; J: TRBJ1-1; DNA: TGCAGTGCAACGACAGGGGGCCACAACACTGAAGCTTTCTTT; CDR3: CSATTGGHNTEAFF
size: -; D: -; V: TRBV12-3/TRBV12-4; J: TRBJ1-1; DNA: TGTGCCAGCAATAAGGACACCGCGAACACTGAAGCTTTCTTT; CDR3: CASNKDTANTEAFF
size: -; D: TRBD2; V: TRBV9; J: TRBJ2-3; DNA: TGTGCCAGCAGCGTAGGGGTAGCGGGGCCCGGCGGGGGAGATACGCAGTATTTT; CDR3: CASSVGVAGPGGGDTQYF
size: few; D: TRBD1; V: TRBV2; J: TRBJ1-1; DNA: TGTGCCAGCAGGTCGGGACAGGGTAACACTGAAGCTTTCTTT; CDR3: CASRSGQGNTEAFF
size: -; D: -; V: TRBV12-3/TRBV12-4; J: TRBJ2-1; DNA: TGTGCCAGCAGTTTTGGGGTTGAGCAGTTCTTC; CDR3: CASSFGVEQFF
size: -; D: -; V: TRBV9; J: TRBJ1-6; DNA: TGTGCCAGCAGCGACACCGGGCTCTATAATTCACCCCTCCACTTT; CDR3: CASSDTGLYNSPLHF
size: -; D: TRBD1; V: TRBV12-3/TRBV12-4; J: TRBJ2-6; DNA: TGTGCCAGCAGTCCCACAGGGGGCCCTGGGGCCAACGTCCTGACTTTC; CDR3: CASSPTGGPGANVLTF
size: -; D: TRBD1; V: TRBV10-3; J: TRBJ1-1; DNA: TGTGCCATTGGACAGGGGGCTGCCACTGAAGCTTTCTTT; CDR3: CAIGQGAATEAFF
size: few; D: -; V: TRBV5-6; J: TRBJ1-5; DNA: TGTGCCACCCTGGACGGTCTCAATCAGCCCCAGCATTTT; CDR3: CATLDGLNQPQHF
size: -; D: -; V: TRBV30; J: TRBJ1-1; DNA: TGTGCCTGGAGTCTGGAGGGGAACACTGAAGCTTTCTTT; CDR3: CAWSLEGNTEAFF
size: many; D: -; V: TRBV20-1; J: TRBJ2-2; DNA: TGCAGTGCTAGAGATCCGGGGGCCGGGCGCGCCACCGGGGAGCTGTTTTTT; CDR3: CSARDPGAGRATGELFF
size: -; D: TRBD1; V: TRBV29-1; J: TRBJ2-3; DNA: TGCAGCGTCACCCGGTCGGGCGGACAGGGCACAGATACGCAGTATTTT; CDR3: CSVTRSGGQGTDTQYF
size: -; D: -; V: TRBV27; J: TRBJ2-5; DNA: TGTGCCAGCAGTACCAGTACTGGGGAGACCCAGTACTTC; CDR3: CASSTSTGETQYF
size: -; D: -; V: TRBV12-3/TRBV12-4; J: TRBJ1-2; DNA: TGTGCCAGCACCCGGGGCGGGCTGCTTGGCTACACCTTC; CDR3: CASTRGGLLGYTF
size: -; D: -; V: TRBV12-3/TRBV12-4; J: TRBJ1-2; DNA: TGTGCCAGCACCCATAGGGGGGTTAGCTATGGCTACACCTTC; CDR3: CASTHRGVSYGYTF
size: few; D: TRBD2; V: TRBV9; J: TRBJ2-3; DNA: TGTGCCAGCAGCTTTGGGACTAGCGACATCACAGATACGCAGTATTTT; CDR3: CASSFGTSDITDTQYF
size: many; D: -; V: TRBV5-1; J: TRBJ2-6; DNA: TGCGCCAGCAGCTTGGAGGGGGAAACAGGGCGGCTGACTTTC; CDR3: CASSLEGETGRLTF
size: -; D: TRBD1; V: TRBV6-5; J: TRBJ2-1; DNA: TGTGCCAGCAGTTACGAGGGGGCCCACAATGAGCAGTTCTTC; CDR3: CASSYEGAHNEQFF
size: -; D: TRBD2; V: TRBV28; J: TRBJ2-1; DNA: TGTGCCAGCAGGCTTTCCTGGACTAGCGATAGCTCCTACAATGAGCAGTTCTTC; CDR3: CASRLSWTSDSSYNEQFF
size: -; D: TRBD1; V: TRBV5-1; J: TRBJ2-3; DNA: TGCGCCAGCAGCGGGGGACAGGGGGCGGCAGATACGCAGTATTTT; CDR3: CASSGGQGAADTQYF